These 11 T cell receptor beta chains were sequenced from one sample in a study of T cell changes during pregnancy in multiple sclerosis. Data came from immunoSEQ multiplex PCR; TCRdb stores just in-frame clones and leaves some out. The sample shows 30,000 or so clones, roughly 89% of them seen only once. Material: CD8+ T cells from peripheral blood mononuclear cells, obtained in the first trimester of pregnancy. These receptors were collected from a female donor with multiple sclerosis, enrolled in a pregnancy study.

J is TRBJ1-1 and V is TRBV20-1; D is ambiguous. V shed 3 bases and J shed 6 bases, with 5 bases lying between them. The germline gives CDR1 DFQATT, CDR2 SNEGSKA (reference sequence). The CDR3 extends over 10 amino acids. CDR3 protein: CSARDSEAFF. In nucleotides, the CDR3 is TGCAGTGCTAGGGACTCTGAAGCTTTCTTT.

This chain links TRBV10-3 with TRBJ2-3; D might be TRBD2 (6 bases). V was trimmed by 4 bases and J by 6 bases, leaving 14 bases between them. The CDR3 loop spans 14 amino acids. Germline CDR1 and CDR2: ENHRY and SYGVKD. The CDR3 sequence: CAISVAGLGDTQYF. DNA for the CDR3: TGTGCCATCAGTGTGGCGGGGTTAGGGGATACGCAGTATTTT.

The DNA for the CDR3 is TGTGCTAGTGCCACCGGACACCCGGGGGATCAGCCCCAGCATTTT. Its protein product is CASATGHPGDQPQHF. This chain connects TRBV12-5 to TRBJ1-5, with a tentative D call TRBD1 (5 bases). Germline assignment: CDR1 LGHNT and CDR2 FRNRAP. The CDR3 runs to 15 residues. Trimming shortened V by 7 bases and J by 5 bases, and 18 bases separated the two germline ends.

The rearrangement joins TRBV28 to TRBJ2-7; TRBD1 aligns across 9 bases. J gave up 6 bases and V 5 bases, and 8 bases lay outside the gene matches. CDR1 is MDHEN and CDR2 is SYDVKM in the germline V gene. The CDR3 loop spans 14 amino acids. The CDR3 loop is CASSLTGTGPEQYF. CDR3 nucleotides: TGTGCCAGCAGTCTCACCGGGACAGGGCCCGAGCAGTACTTC.

This clone was seen just once. V is TRBV14 and J is TRBJ2-5; 9 positions agree with TRBD1. Germline CDR1 reads SGHDN; CDR2 reads FVKESK. This CDR3 is built from 16 residues. The junction had 5 bases not matched to a gene; V was cut back by 0 bases and J by 3 bases. This CDR3 is CASSQDYRGPEETQYF. CDR3 DNA: TGTGCCAGCAGCCAAGATTACAGGGGGCCCGAAGAGACCCAGTACTTC. Full variable domain (rest looked up from reference TRBV14 and TRBJ2-5): EAGVTQFPSHSVIEKGQTVTLRCDPISGHDNLYWYRRVMGKEIKFLLHFVKESKQDESGMPNNRFLAERTGGTYSTLKVQPAELEDSGVYFCASSQDYRGPEETQYFGPGTRLLVL.

The rearrangement uses TRBV10-2 and TRBJ2-7, with 13 positions matching TRBD2. CDR3 size: 16 residues. The V gene's germline CDR1 is WSHSY and CDR2 SAAADI. V shed 4 bases and J 2 bases; nucleotides not matched to a gene: 5. CDR3 sequence (DNA): TGCGCCAGCAGTGGGACCGGGACTAGCGGGACCTACGAGCAGTACTTC. Protein sequence: CASSGTGTSGTYEQYF.

The CDR3 sequence is CASSQGTGGYGYTF. CDR3 in DNA: TGCGCCAGCAGCCAAGGGACAGGGGGGTATGGCTACACCTTC. The chain combines TRBV4-1 with TRBJ1-2; 10 bases fit TRBD1. The V and J ends lost 1 base and 5 bases, in that order; junction bases with no gene match: 1. The CDR3 has 14 residues. In germline, CDR1 is MGHRA, CDR2 YSYEKL.

The table lists this clone with a count of one. The V call is TRBV7-9, the J call TRBJ2-7; TRBD1 agrees at 9 bases. The V and J ends lost 5 bases and 2 bases, in that order; junction bases with no gene match: 4. The CDR3 length is 14 residues. The germline V gene encodes CDR1 SEHNR and CDR2 FQNEAQ (reference sequence). The CDR3 sequence: CASSRTGATYEQYF. DNA for the CDR3: TGTGCCAGCAGCAGGACAGGGGCCACCTACGAGCAGTACTTC.

This chain connects TRBV4-3 to TRBJ2-3, with 8 nucleotides matching TRBD2. This CDR3 spans 16 amino acids. Trimming removed 0 bases from V and 1 base from J; junction bases left unmatched: 3. Germline V gene lookup returns CDR1 LGHNA and CDR2 YSLEER. This chain's CDR3 is CASSQDLRGGTDTQYF. The CDR3 nucleotides are TGCGCCAGCAGCCAAGATCTGCGGGGGGGCACAGATACGCAGTATTTT.

The gene calls are TRBV2 and TRBJ2-1, with 7 bases fitting TRBD1. The V segment lost 3 bases and the J segment 4 bases; nucleotides outside the gene matches: 9. The CDR3 sequence is 16 residues long. CDR1 and CDR2 (germline): SNHLY, FYNNEI. CDR3 nucleotides: TGTGCCAGCAGTGACATATTCAGGACAGGATACAATGAGCAGTTCTTC. Its translation is CASSDIFRTGYNEQFF.

This sequence joins TRBV7-8 and TRBJ2-5, with TRBD2 identical over 12 bases. The J segment lost 5 bases and the V segment lost 4 bases, leaving 20 bases of the junction unmatched. CDR3 length: 20 residues. From germline, CDR1 is SGHVS and CDR2 FQNEAQ. This CDR3 is CASSSILGASGRVGEETQYF. Written as DNA, the CDR3 is TGTGCCAGCAGCTCAATCTTGGGGGCTAGCGGGAGGGTAGGTGAGGAGACCCAGTACTTC.